The rows below give T cell receptor beta chains drawn from one sample of a study of shared clonotypes between healthy human individuals. The protocol was immunoSEQ multiplex PCR, while the TCRdb copy is restricted to in-frame clones and leaves out a portion. Of some 2 million clones listed, roughly 94% are singletons. The sequenced sample was naive CD4+ T cells sorted from blood. The receptors stem from a man between 18 and 35 years old in good health. Each CDR3 is given with its conserved first and last residue. Fields, in order: clone size, D gene, J gene, V gene, CDR3 DNA, CDR3 protein. A D gene is named only where the DNA matches it firmly. Some rows have no size entry. The others give once, few or many, or a class for an expanded clone.

>.|TRBD1|TRBJ1-6|TRBV10-1
TGCGCCAGCAGTGTTTGTGGGTGGGACAGGGACTCCTATAATTCACCCCTCCACTTT
CASSVCGWDRDSYNSPLHF
>.|.|TRBJ2-7|TRBV7-8
TGTGCCAGCAGCGTTACCGGGACAACGTCCTACGAGCAGTACTTC
CASSVTGTTSYEQYF
>.|.|TRBJ2-7|TRBV11-3
TGTGCCAGCAGCTTAGGAGACCCCGCGGGGGAGCAGTACTTC
CASSLGDPAGEQYF
>.|.|TRBJ1-3|TRBV10-2
TGCGCCAGCAGTGAGTCTGGAGGGCAGAAAAACACCATATATTTT
CASSESGGQKNTIYF
>.|TRBD1|TRBJ1-5|TRBV5-5
TGTGCCAGCAGCCGGACAGGGGGAGATCAGCCCCAGCATTTT
CASSRTGGDQPQHF
>.|.|TRBJ2-7|TRBV10-2
TGCGCCAGCCGCCAACAGGGTGGGTACGAGCAGTACTTC
CASRQQGGYEQYF
>.|TRBD1|TRBJ1-2|TRBV5-1
TGCGCCAGCAGCGAGGACAGGGGGTACTATGGCTACACCTTC
CASSEDRGYYGYTF
>.|TRBD2|TRBJ2-2|TRBV29-1
TGCAGCGTTAAAGAGGGGACTAGCGGGAGGACCGGGGAGCTGTTTTTT
CSVKEGTSGRTGELFF
>.|.|TRBJ2-7|TRBV7-6
TGTGCCAGCAGCCGGGACCACTCCTACGAGCAGTACTTC
CASSRDHSYEQYF
>.|TRBD1|TRBJ2-4|TRBV5-1
TGCGCCAGCAGCTTGGCCGGACAGGGGGACATTCAGTACTTC
CASSLAGQGDIQYF
>.|.|TRBJ2-2|TRBV7-2
TGTGCCAGCAGCTCGGACTCCCCCGGGGAGCTGTTTTTT
CASSSDSPGELFF
>.|.|TRBJ1-5|TRBV14
TGTGCCAGCAGCCTGGTCGGCAATCAGCCCCAGCATTTT
CASSLVGNQPQHF
>.|TRBD1|TRBJ1-5|TRBV4-3
TGCGCCAGCAGCCAACAGGGGGCCGGCCAGCCCCAGCATTTT
CASSQQGAGQPQHF
>many|TRBD1|TRBJ2-7|TRBV5-1
TGCGCCAGCAGCTTGGGGGACAGGGCTGAGCAGTACTTC
CASSLGDRAEQYF
>.|.|TRBJ2-5|TRBV30
TGTGCCTGGAGTGTTTCCCTCCACCCGGGGAGTGGCAAAGAGACCCAGTACTTC
CAWSVSLHPGSGKETQYF
>.|TRBD1|TRBJ2-3|TRBV5-1
TGCGCCAGCAGCCTGAGACAGGGCCCCACAGATACGCAGTATTTT
CASSLRQGPTDTQYF
>.|.|TRBJ2-7|TRBV5-4
TGTGCCAGCAGCGGAGGAGGCAGGGGAATCTCCGAGCAGTACTTC
CASSGGGRGISEQYF
>.|TRBD1|TRBJ2-7|TRBV30
TGTGCCTGCGGGACAGGGGGCGACGAGCAGTACTTC
CACGTGGDEQYF
>.|TRBD2|TRBJ2-1|TRBV4-3
TGCGCCAGCAGCCAAGAAGGAACTAGCGGGAGTAATGAGCAGTTCTTC
CASSQEGTSGSNEQFF
>.|TRBD1|TRBJ2-7|TRBV6-5
TGTGCCTGTACAGGGGGCTCCTACGAGCAGTACTTC
CACTGGSYEQYF
>once|.|TRBJ2-1|TRBV2
TGTGCCAGCAGCCTGCCCGGTGAGCAGTTCTTC
CASSLPGEQFF
>.|.|TRBJ1-5|TRBV28
TGTGCCAGCAGTTTAGAATCTCTGCCAGGGGGCAATCAGCCCCAGCATTTT
CASSLESLPGGNQPQHF
>.|TRBD2|TRBJ2-2|TRBV6-1
TGTGCCAGCAGAGAAGGGGGACTAGCGGGGTTCACCGGGGAGCTGTTTTTT
CASREGGLAGFTGELFF
>.|TRBD2|TRBJ2-7|TRBV5-1
TGCGCCAGCAGCTCCGGGACTAGCGGCGACGAGCAGTACTTC
CASSSGTSGDEQYF
>.|.|TRBJ1-1|TRBV30
TGTGCCTGGAGTGTAGTGGGGGTTGAAGCTTTCTTT
CAWSVVGVEAFF
>.|.|TRBJ2-7|TRBV2
TGTGCCAGCAGTGACATGGGGGCAGGCATAGGCTACGAGCAGTACTTC
CASSDMGAGIGYEQYF
>.|TRBD2|TRBJ2-7|TRBV18
TGTGCCAGCTCAACCGGACTAGCGGGGGTCTACGAGCAGTACTTC
CASSTGLAGVYEQYF
>once|.|TRBJ2-7|TRBV30
TGTGCCTGGAGCGCCGACCTGGGGCCCAAGGGCGAGCAGTACTTC
CAWSADLGPKGEQYF
>.|TRBD1|TRBJ2-7|TRBV4-1
TGCGCCAGCAGCGCCTGGGACAGGGGGGCCTACGAGCAGTACTTC
CASSAWDRGAYEQYF
>.|.|TRBJ2-5|TRBV5-1
TGCGCCAGCAGCTTGGTTGGTGTGGGACCCCAAGAGACCCAGTACTTC
CASSLVGVGPQETQYF
>once|.|TRBJ2-5|TRBV7-9
TGTGCCAGCAGCTTAGCGGGGGCAGAGACCCAGTACTTC
CASSLAGAETQYF
>.|TRBD2|TRBJ2-7|TRBV10-1
TGCGCCAGGCGGGAGTTCTACGAGCAGTACTTC
CARREFYEQYF
>once|.|TRBJ2-2|TRBV19
TGTGCCAGTAGTATCTATGAGGGAGTGAGCACCGGGGAGCTGTTTTTT
CASSIYEGVSTGELFF